These T cell receptor beta chains were read from a single sample in a study of T cells in Graves' hyperthyroidism and ophthalmopathy. TCRdb fed the multiplex PCR reads into MiXCR, producing one record per CDR3 protein. The sample has a few hundred thousand distinct CDR3 sequences; 14% to 15% are singletons. The sequenced sample consisted of blood. Receptors were obtained from a woman aged 25 to 39 with Graves' hyperthyroidism. Each CDR3 is given with its conserved first and last residue. The D gene is left open where the match is weak. Clone size appears in some rows only: once, few, many, or a class for an expanded clone.

TRBJ2-7 . TRBV5-5 many CASSLPDSGYEQYF TGTGCCAGCAGCTTGCCGGACAGTGGCTACGAGCAGTACTTC
TRBJ2-1 . TRBV7-2 many CASSLGSGETYNEQFF TGTGCCAGCAGCTTAGGGTCGGGAGAGACCTACAATGAGCAGTTCTTC
TRBJ2-7 . TRBV3-1 many CASSRNYEQYF TGTGCCAGCAGCCGGAACTACGAGCAGTACTTC
TRBJ2-1 TRBD2 TRBV14 few CASSHSLAGYNEQFF TGTGCCAGCAGCCACTCCCTAGCGGGCTACAATGAGCAGTTCTTC
TRBJ1-4 . TRBV5-1 many CASSLGQATNEKLFF TGCGCCAGCAGCTTGGGGCAGGCAACTAATGAAAAACTGTTTTTT
TRBJ2-2 TRBD1 TRBV20-1 . CSALTGGRTGELFF TGCAGTGCTTTAACAGGGGGAAGGACCGGGGAGCTGTTTTTT
TRBJ1-1 . TRBV12-3/TRBV12-4 many CASSPQRGAYTEAFF TGTGCCAGCAGTCCCCAGCGGGGGGCTTACACTGAAGCTTTCTTT
TRBJ1-6 . TRBV30 . CAWSIRPQWDSPLHF TGTGCCTGGAGTATTCGACCGCAATGGGATTCACCCCTCCACTTT
TRBJ2-3 . TRBV2 few CASSPGQRRSTDTQYF TGTGCCAGCAGCCCTGGACAGAGGAGGAGCACAGATACGCAGTATTTT
TRBJ2-4 TRBD2 TRBV6-5 few CASSYSFSGSLSRAKNIQYF TGTGCCAGCAGTTACAGTTTTAGCGGGAGCCTCAGCCGGGCCAAAAACATTCAGTACTTC
TRBJ2-7 . TRBV19 . CANPPLGRLSYEQYF TGTGCCAACCCTCCCTTGGGGAGGCTTTCGTACGAGCAGTACTTC
TRBJ2-1 . TRBV10-3 . CAISDGALGNEQFF TGTGCCATCAGTGATGGGGCGCTTGGAAATGAGCAGTTCTTC
TRBJ2-1 . TRBV5-8 many CASSHSGGNEQFF TGTGCCAGCAGCCATAGCGGAGGCAATGAGCAGTTCTTC
TRBJ1-6 TRBD1 TRBV15 once CATSTGQMYSPLHF TGTGCCACCAGCACGGGACAGATGTATTCACCCCTCCACTTT
TRBJ2-3 . TRBV6-1 many CASSDYGGSTDTQYF TGTGCCAGCAGTGATTATGGCGGGAGCACAGATACGCAGTATTTT
TRBJ1-6 . TRBV18 few CASSPVSGDSPLHF TGTGCCAGCTCACCAGTATCAGGGGATTCACCCCTCCACTTT
TRBJ2-7 . TRBV11-2 . CASSLDITGQGFYEQYF TGTGCCAGCAGCTTAGATATTACAGGGCAAGGATTCTACGAGCAGTACTTC
TRBJ1-4 . TRBV28 many CASTPGVKYEKLFF TGTGCCAGCACCCCCGGGGTAAAGTATGAAAAACTGTTTTTT
TRBJ1-6 TRBD1 TRBV2 few CASKGQRPSYNSPLHF TGTGCCAGCAAGGGACAGCGGCCCTCCTATAATTCACCCCTCCACTTT
TRBJ2-3 . TRBV20-1 many CSARNTVQREEQYF TGCAGTGCTAGGAACACCGTTCAGAGGGAAGAGCAGTATTTT
TRBJ1-1 . TRBV18 few CASSINSDRRTEAFF TGTGCCAGCTCAATTAACTCAGACAGGCGTACTGAAGCTTTCTTT
TRBJ1-2 TRBD1 TRBV6-1 few CASIDRGPEDYGYTF TGTGCCAGCATCGACAGGGGTCCAGAGGACTATGGCTACACCTTC
TRBJ2-1 TRBD1 TRBV5-1 . CASTPRQGSYNEQFF TGCGCCAGCACCCCACGACAGGGCTCCTACAATGAGCAGTTCTTC
TRBJ2-7 . TRBV7-2 many CASSLGPGVSPEQYF TGTGCCAGCAGTTTAGGCCCGGGAGTATCTCCCGAGCAGTACTTC
TRBJ1-1 . TRBV3-1 many CASSRGGGNTEAFF TGTGCCAGCAGCCGTGGGGGGGGGAACACTGAAGCTTTCTTT
TRBJ2-1 . TRBV7-6 many CASSLGGFSAEQFF TGTGCCAGCAGCTTAGGGGGATTTTCAGCTGAGCAGTTCTTC
TRBJ2-1 TRBD2 TRBV2 many CASRGGVARDNEQFF TGTGCCAGCAGGGGGGGGGTGGCGAGGGACAATGAGCAGTTCTTC
TRBJ2-6 . TRBV9 few CASSGVRKRGANVLTF TGTGCCAGCAGCGGGGTCAGGAAGAGGGGGGCCAACGTCCTGACTTTC
TRBJ2-1 . TRBV14 few CASSQLQGGGNNEQFF TGTGCCAGCAGCCAGCTCCAAGGCGGGGGCAACAATGAGCAGTTCTTC
TRBJ2-1 . TRBV5-1 few CASSSPWGSNEQFF TGCGCCAGCAGCTCGCCTTGGGGATCAAATGAGCAGTTCTTC
TRBJ2-7 . TRBV29-1 few CSVKGGGSSYEQYF TGCAGCGTCAAAGGGGGGGGGAGCTCCTACGAGCAGTACTTC
TRBJ2-2 . TRBV12-3/TRBV12-4 few CASSLARSTGELFF TGTGCCAGCAGTTTAGCGCGCAGCACCGGGGAGCTGTTTTTT
TRBJ2-5 . TRBV5-1 few CASSLAGRPKTQYF TGCGCCAGCAGCTTGGCCGGGAGACCGAAGACCCAGTACTTC
TRBJ1-1 TRBD1 TRBV7-3 few CASSLTRTGGAFF TGTGCCAGCAGCTTAACCAGGACAGGGGGAGCTTTCTTT
TRBJ2-7 TRBD2 TRBV20-1 . CSGASGILEQYF TGCAGTGGGGCTAGCGGGATTCTCGAGCAGTACTTC
TRBJ2-3 TRBD2 TRBV28 . CASSSAGGPKTDTQYF TGTGCCAGCAGTTCGGCGGGAGGGCCGAAAACAGATACGCAGTATTTT
TRBJ2-7 . TRBV19 few CASTNRGRDEQYF TGTGCCAGTACCAATAGGGGAAGGGACGAGCAGTACTTC
TRBJ2-1 . TRBV28 many CASSDQGHGFSAEQFF TGTGCCAGCAGTGACCAAGGACACGGGTTCAGTGCTGAGCAGTTCTTC
TRBJ2-2 . TRBV28 . CASKSPAGELFF TGTGCCAGCAAAAGTCCCGCCGGGGAGCTGTTTTTT
TRBJ2-7 TRBD1 TRBV11-2 . CASSLTGQTYEQYF TGTGCCAGCAGCTTAACGGGACAGACCTACGAGCAGTACTTC
TRBJ2-7 TRBD2 TRBV20-1 many CSAPSRTSGSSYEQYF TGCAGTGCTCCATCACGGACTAGCGGGAGCTCCTACGAGCAGTACTTC
TRBJ2-5 . TRBV20-1 few CSANRAATETQYF TGCAGTGCTAACAGGGCGGCTACAGAGACCCAGTACTTC
TRBJ2-7 TRBD1 TRBV28 . CASSGDRVSYEQYF TGTGCCAGCAGTGGGGACAGGGTCTCCTACGAGCAGTACTTC
TRBJ2-6 . TRBV9 few CASSVVPGYGANVLTF TGTGCCAGCAGCGTAGTTCCAGGGTATGGGGCCAACGTCCTGACTTTC
TRBJ1-1 TRBD1 TRBV7-9 . CASTGQGAREAFF TGTGCCAGCACCGGACAGGGGGCTCGTGAAGCTTTCTTT
TRBJ2-7 . TRBV3-1 many CASSHELNLASYEQYF TGTGCCAGCAGCCACGAATTGAACCTAGCGAGCTACGAGCAGTACTTC
TRBJ2-5 . TRBV10-3 few CAINAGTQETQYF TGTGCCATCAACGCTGGTACCCAAGAGACCCAGTACTTC
TRBJ2-5 TRBD1 TRBV3-1 few CASSHRTGSGGQETQYF TGTGCCAGCAGCCACCGGACAGGGAGTGGGGGACAAGAGACCCAGTACTTC
TRBJ1-6 . TRBV30 . CAWSVSLVPAWNSPLHF TGTGCCTGGAGTGTAAGTCTCGTGCCAGCGTGGAATTCACCCCTCCACTTT
TRBJ2-1 TRBD2 TRBV12-3/TRBV12-4 many CASSSGLAGVGNEQFF TGTGCCAGCAGTTCCGGACTAGCGGGAGTAGGGAATGAGCAGTTCTTC
TRBJ1-2 . TRBV12-3/TRBV12-4 . CASSLGGAPNYGYTF TGTGCCAGCAGTTTAGGGGGAGCTCCTAACTATGGCTACACCTTC
TRBJ2-5 TRBD2 TRBV5-4 . CASSVGLAGEETQYF TGTGCCAGCAGCGTCGGACTAGCGGGAGAGGAGACCCAGTACTTC
TRBJ1-6 . TRBV5-6 . CASSLDNSPLHF TGTGCCAGCAGCTTGGATAATTCACCCCTCCACTTT
TRBJ2-1 TRBD2 TRBV20-1 few CSARGAGGDEQFF TGCAGTGCTAGAGGGGCGGGAGGAGATGAGCAGTTCTTC
TRBJ2-1 . TRBV2 many CASKTAVPYNEQFF TGTGCCAGCAAGACGGCCGTACCCTACAATGAGCAGTTCTTC